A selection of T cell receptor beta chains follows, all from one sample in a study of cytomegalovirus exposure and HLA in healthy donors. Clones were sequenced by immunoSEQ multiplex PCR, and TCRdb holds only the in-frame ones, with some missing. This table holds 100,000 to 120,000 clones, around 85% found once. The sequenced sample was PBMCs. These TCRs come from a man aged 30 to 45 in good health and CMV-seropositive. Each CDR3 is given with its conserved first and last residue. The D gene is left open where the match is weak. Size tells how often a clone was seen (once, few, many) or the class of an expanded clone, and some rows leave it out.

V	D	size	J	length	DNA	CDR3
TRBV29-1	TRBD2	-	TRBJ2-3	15	TGCAGCGTTGTAGTCCGGGGGGGCTTGACAGATACGCAGTATTTT	CSVVVRGGLTDTQYF
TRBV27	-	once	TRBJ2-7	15	TGTGCCAGCAGTTTAGGGGGACATGGCAGCTACGAGCAGTACTTC	CASSLGGHGSYEQYF
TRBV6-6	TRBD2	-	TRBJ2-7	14	TGTGCCAGCAGTTACGGTCGGGGGGGCTACGAGCAGTACTTC	CASSYGRGGYEQYF
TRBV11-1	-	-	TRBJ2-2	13	TGTGCCAGCAGCATAAACAGCCCCGGGGAGCTGTTTTTT	CASSINSPGELFF
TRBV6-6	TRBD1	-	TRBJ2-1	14	TGTGCCAGCAGTCCCCGACAGGGTGGCAATGAGCAGTTCTTC	CASSPRQGGNEQFF
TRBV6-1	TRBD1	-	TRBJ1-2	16	TGTGCCAGCAGTGAAGCGGGGGACAGAGCCATCTATGGCTACACCTTC	CASSEAGDRAIYGYTF
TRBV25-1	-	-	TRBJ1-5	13	TGTGCCAGCAGTGAAGTAGGAGATCAGCCCCAGCATTTT	CASSEVGDQPQHF
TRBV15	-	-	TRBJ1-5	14	TGTGCCACCAGCAGACCAGACAGAAATCAGCCCCAGCATTTT	CATSRPDRNQPQHF
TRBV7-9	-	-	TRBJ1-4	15	TGTGCCAGCAGCTACGAACGAGCAACTAATGAAAAACTGTTTTTT	CASSYERATNEKLFF
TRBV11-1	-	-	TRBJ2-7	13	TGTGCCAGCAGCTGGGACTTTCTCTACGAGCAGTACTTC	CASSWDFLYEQYF
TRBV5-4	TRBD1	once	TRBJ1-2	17	TGTGCCAGCAGCTTGGGGTCAGGGGGCCACTCACGCTATGGCTACACCTTC	CASSLGSGGHSRYGYTF
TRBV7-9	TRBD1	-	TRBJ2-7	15	TGTGCCAGCAGAGCGACAGGGGGCGCCGCGGGGGAGCAGTACTTC	CASRATGGAAGEQYF
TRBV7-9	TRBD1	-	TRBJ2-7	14	TGTGCCAGCAGCCTCTGGGACAGTGATTACGAGCAGTACTTC	CASSLWDSDYEQYF
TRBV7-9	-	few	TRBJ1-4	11	TGTGCGAGCATGGGGGGGAGTGAACTGTTTTTT	CASMGGSELFF
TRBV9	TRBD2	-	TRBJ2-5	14	TGTGCCAGCAGCGCCGAGCGGGGCCGGGAGACCCAGTACTTC	CASSAERGRETQYF
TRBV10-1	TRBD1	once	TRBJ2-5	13	TGCGCCAGCACAAGACAGGGTCAAGAGACCCAGTACTTC	CASTRQGQETQYF
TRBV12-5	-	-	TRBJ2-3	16	TGTGCTAGTGGTTTGGTACTATACGGGAGCACAGATACGCAGTATTTT	CASGLVLYGSTDTQYF
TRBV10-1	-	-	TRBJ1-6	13	TGCGCCAGCAGTGAGTCGATCGGGTCACCCCTCCACTTT	CASSESIGSPLHF
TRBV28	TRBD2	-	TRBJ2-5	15	TGTGCCAGCAGTTCACTAGCGGGGGGGCCGGAGACCCAGTACTTC	CASSSLAGGPETQYF
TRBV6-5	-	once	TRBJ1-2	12	TGTGCCAGCAGAACGGGGGGCGCGGGCTACACCTTC	CASRTGGAGYTF
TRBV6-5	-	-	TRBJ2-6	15	TGTGCCAGCAGTTACGGGGGGAGGGGGGCCAACGTCCTGACTTTC	CASSYGGRGANVLTF
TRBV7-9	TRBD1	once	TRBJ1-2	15	TGTGCCAGCAGCTTAGGACAGGGAGCTACCTATGGCTACACCTTC	CASSLGQGATYGYTF
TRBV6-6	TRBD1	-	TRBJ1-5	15	TGTGCCAGCAGGGAAGGGGGACAGGGAGGTCAGCCCCAGCATTTT	CASREGGQGGQPQHF
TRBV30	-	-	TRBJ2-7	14	TGTGCCTGGAGTGTACGGAGCAGTATTAGCGAGCAGTACTTC	CAWSVRSSISEQYF
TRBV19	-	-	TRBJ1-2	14	TGTGCCAGTAGTGGGGGCAGGACCTACTATGGCTACACCTTC	CASSGGRTYYGYTF
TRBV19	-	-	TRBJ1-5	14	TGTGCCAGTAGTGGACAAACAGGGAATCAGCCCCAGCATTTT	CASSGQTGNQPQHF
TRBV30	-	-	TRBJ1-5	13	TGTGCCTGGAGTGAGGGGAACAATCAGCCCCAGCATTTT	CAWSEGNNQPQHF
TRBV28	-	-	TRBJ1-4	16	TGTGCCAGCAGTTTACGACCAACAGGGCCGAGCGAAAAACTGTTTTTT	CASSLRPTGPSEKLFF
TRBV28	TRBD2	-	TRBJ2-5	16	TGTGCCAGCAGTAAAAGACTAGCGGGGGGCCCAGAGACCCAGTACTTC	CASSKRLAGGPETQYF
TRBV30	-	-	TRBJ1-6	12	TGTGCCTGGAATAAGGGGTCGACACCCCTCCACTTT	CAWNKGSTPLHF
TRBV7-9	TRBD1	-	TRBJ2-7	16	TGTTCCAGCAGCACCCCGACAGGGGGCGCCGCGGTCGAGCAGTACTTC	CSSSTPTGGAAVEQYF
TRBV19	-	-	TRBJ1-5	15	TGTGCCAGTAGTAGGGGGGGGCTGGGCAATCAGCCCCAGCATTTT	CASSRGGLGNQPQHF
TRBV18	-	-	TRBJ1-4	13	TGTGCCAGCTCACCCTTAAATAATGAAAAACTGTTTTTT	CASSPLNNEKLFF
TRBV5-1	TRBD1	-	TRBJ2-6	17	TGCGCCAGCAGCTTAAGGGACAGGGTGCGGGGGGCCAACGTCCTGACTTTC	CASSLRDRVRGANVLTF
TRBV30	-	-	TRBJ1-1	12	TGTGCCTGGAAAGGCGGCAGTACTGAAGCTTTCTTT	CAWKGGSTEAFF
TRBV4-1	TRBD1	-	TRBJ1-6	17	TGCGCCAGCAGCCAAGGAGGGGGCGCGTCCTATAATTCACCCCTCCACTTT	CASSQGGGASYNSPLHF
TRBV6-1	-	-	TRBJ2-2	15	TGTGCCAGCAGTATCGACAGGAGGAACACCGGGGAGCTGTTTTTT	CASSIDRRNTGELFF
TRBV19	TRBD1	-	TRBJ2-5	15	TGTGCCAGTAGTATAGGAGGGACAGGAGAAGAGACCCAGTACTTC	CASSIGGTGEETQYF
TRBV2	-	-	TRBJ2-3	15	TGTGCCAGCAGTGAGGGGGCGGGGGGCACAGATACGCAGTATTTT	CASSEGAGGTDTQYF